One sample yielded the 5 T cell receptor beta chains listed below, sequenced in a study of T cell responses to AZD1222 COVID-19 vaccine. The table came from immunoSEQ multiplex PCR; TCRdb's copy has only in-frame clones and leaves some out. The sample carries approximately 60,000 clones, around 83% recorded once. This specimen was peripheral blood, taken on day 0 of AZD1222 vaccination. The receptor set was obtained from an adult in good health.

This sequence joins TRBV2 and TRBJ1-2; no firm D call. With 2 bases removed from V and 4 bases from J, the gap between germline ends came to 11 bases. This CDR3 spans 14 amino acids. The germline gives CDR1 SNHLY, CDR2 FYNNEI. CDR3 amino acids: CASSEREVSYGYTF. CDR3 DNA: TGTGCCAGCAGTGAAAGGGAGGTGAGCTATGGCTACACCTTC.

The genes are TRBV19 and TRBJ1-1; 7 bases match TRBD1. The V segment lost 6 bases and the J segment 1 base; nucleotides outside the gene matches: 5. The CDR3 has 14 amino acids. CDR1 is LNHDA and CDR2 is SQIVND in the germline V gene (reference sequence). The CDR3 coding sequence is TGTGCCAGTAGACACAGGGGACAGAACACTGAAGCTTTCTTT. It encodes CASRHRGQNTEAFF.

This chain uses TRBV3-1 (or the pseudogene TRBV3-2) with TRBJ2-2, with D possibly TRBD2 on 5 matching bases. V was shortened by 5 bases and J by 3 bases, with 7 bases between the two germline ends. Germline lookup yields CDR1 LGHDT and CDR2 YNNKEL (reference sequence). The CDR3 consists of 13 residues. The CDR3 loop is CASSTADTGELFF. Written as DNA, the CDR3 is TGTGCCAGCAGCACAGCGGACACCGGGGAGCTGTTTTTT.

The chain employs TRBV11-3 and TRBJ2-3; 7 nucleotides match TRBD1. Unmatched junction bases numbered 13, after V lost 11 bases and J lost 2 bases. The CDR3 contains 15 residues. Germline V gene lookup returns CDR1 SGHNT and CDR2 YENEEA. CDR3 DNA: TGTGCCGCCTCGACAGGGCTGGCCCACACAGATACGCAGTATTTT. It encodes CAASTGLAHTDTQYF.

This chain uses TRBV10-3 with TRBJ2-2, with 15 bases identical to TRBD2. Germline trimming cut 11 bases from V and 5 bases from J; bases unmatched to any gene: 6. Germline V gene data show CDR1 as ENHRY and CDR2 as SYGVKD. This CDR3 spans 15 amino acids. CDR3 nucleotide sequence: TGTGCCGTCGCCGGGACTAGCGGGAGGACCGGGGAGCTGTTTTTT. Its protein product is CAVAGTSGRTGELFF.